A selection of T cell receptor beta chains follows, all from one sample in a study of Graves' ophthalmopathy and Graves' hyperthyroidism. TCRdb itself ran the multiplex PCR reads through MiXCR, one entry per CDR3 protein. The sample lists 740,000 or so distinct CDR3 sequences, around 40% seen once, with 35% to 55% in the top ten. The sample was peripheral blood. These receptors all come from an adult man with Graves' ophthalmopathy. Both conserved end residues are part of each CDR3. D genes are given only for firm matches. Clone size is not always given. Where it is, it says once, few, many or a class for expanded clones.

D	size	V	J	CDR3	DNA
.	few	TRBV24-1	TRBJ1-5	CATSATGIGDNFLEPQHF	TGTGCCACCAGTGCCACGGGGATAGGGGACAACTTTCTGGAGCCCCAGCATTTT
TRBD2	.	TRBV7-9	TRBJ2-2	CASSDPSGRNTGELFF	TGCGCCAGCAGCGATCCTAGCGGGAGGAACACCGGGGAGCTGTTTTTT
.	many	TRBV29-1	TRBJ1-2	CSVEDSTGYTF	TGCAGCGTTGAAGATTCTACTGGCTACACCTTC
.	many	TRBV10-3	TRBJ1-1	CAISDPGRVDLMNTEAFF	TGTGCCATCAGTGACCCTGGACGGGTGGACCTCATGAACACTGAAGCTTTCTTT
.	.	TRBV10-3	TRBJ1-1	CATGTLNTEAFF	TGTGCCACTGGGACACTGAACACTGAAGCTTTCTTT
TRBD1	.	TRBV29-1	TRBJ1-4	CSVEPQGGLLRGEKLFF	TGCAGCGTTGAACCCCAGGGGGGTCTCCTTCGGGGTGAAAAACTGTTTTTT
.	many	TRBV2	TRBJ2-7	CASSKTTYEQYF	TGTGCCAGCAGCAAGACGACCTACGAGCAGTACTTC
.	many	TRBV7-9	TRBJ2-5	CASSKPSETQYF	TGTGCCAGCAGCAAACCCTCGGAGACCCAGTACTTC
TRBD1	.	TRBV2	TRBJ2-7	CASNLGRWRQGVFEQYF	TGTGCCAGCAATCTAGGCCGTTGGAGACAGGGAGTGTTCGAGCAGTACTTC
TRBD1	many	TRBV4-1	TRBJ2-6	CASKDRSGANVLTF	TGCGCCAGCAAGGACAGGTCTGGGGCCAACGTCCTGACTTTC
.	many	TRBV7-2	TRBJ1-2	CASSLAIGEGGGYTF	TGTGCCAGCAGCTTAGCCATTGGGGAAGGGGGTGGCTACACCTTC
.	.	TRBV2	TRBJ1-3	CASSYRAASGDTIYF	TGTGCCAGCAGTTACCGGGCAGCCTCTGGAGACACCATATATTTT
.	.	TRBV25-1	TRBJ1-2	CASSGARGLSYTF	TGTGCCAGCAGTGGTGCCCGCGGGTTGAGCTACACCTTC
.	.	TRBV7-9	TRBJ2-5	CASSFRGGAQYF	TGTGCCAGCAGCTTCCGAGGGGGAGCGCAGTACTTC
.	.	TRBV7-9	TRBJ1-4	CASSFDGSTNEKLLF	TGTGCCAGCAGCTTCGACGGATCCACTAATGAAAAACTGCTTTTT
TRBD1	.	TRBV10-3	TRBJ1-2	CAIGTRTGANYGYTF	TGTGCCATCGGCACCCGGACAGGAGCTAACTATGGCTACACCTTC
.	many	TRBV29-1	TRBJ1-1	CSVNRNMNTEAFF	TGCAGCGTAAACAGGAACATGAACACTGAAGCTTTCTTT